Listed here are 15 T cell receptor beta chains from one sample, sequenced in a study of early T cells in non-severe SARS-CoV-2 infection. TCRdb processed the 5' RACE reads anew with MiXCR; each CDR3 protein has one entry. The sample records about 72,000 distinct CDR3 sequences, over 9% being singletons. Material: whole blood, obtained at baseline. The receptors stem from an adult who was a healthcare worker with PCR-confirmed SARS-CoV-2 infection or an uninfected control (not recorded which).

CDR3 DNA: TGTGCCAGCAGCTTAGGGCAGGGGCAGGAAGCTTTCTTT. It encodes CASSLGQGQEAFF. V and J are TRBV7-6 and TRBJ1-1; D is perhaps TRBD1 (6 bases). Germline lookup yields CDR1 SGHVS and CDR2 FNYEAQ. Trimming took off 1 base at V and 8 bases at J, with 11 bases between the two ends. The length of the CDR3 is 13 residues.

A few counts support this clonotype. V is TRBV7-9 and J is TRBJ2-3; D possibly corresponds to TRBD2 (5 bases). This CDR3 has 13 amino acids. Germline V gene sequence: CDR1 SEHNR, CDR2 FQNEAQ (reference sequence). Trimming took off 7 bases at V and 4 bases at J, with 12 bases between the two ends. As DNA, the CDR3 is TGTGCCAGCATCCGGGATGGCGCAGATACGCAGTATTTT. It codes for CASIRDGADTQYF.

This clonotype was picked up many times. This rearrangement joins TRBV20-1 to TRBJ2-3; TRBD2 aligns across 7 bases. CDR3 length: 14 residues. CDR1 is DFQATT, CDR2 SNEGSKA, per germline (reference sequence). V gave up 1 base and J gave up 3 bases; unmatched junction bases: 4. The CDR3 loop is CSARVAGVTDTQYF. The CDR3 DNA reads TGCAGTGCTAGAGTGGCGGGGGTTACAGATACGCAGTATTTT.

This clonotype was picked up a small number of times. The chain is built from TRBV5-1 and TRBJ2-7; the D gene is possibly TRBD1 (5 bases). V was cut by 0 bases and J by 3 bases, with 13 bases left in between. The V gene's germline CDR1 is SGHRS and CDR2 YFSETQ. CDR3 length: 15 amino acids. The chain's CDR3 is CASSLAGISLYEQYF. The CDR3 region has the DNA TGCGCCAGCAGCTTGGCAGGGATCTCCCTCTACGAGCAGTACTTC.

The chain uses TRBV20-1 and TRBJ2-1, with 8 positions matching TRBD1. The V and J ends lost 2 bases and 10 bases, in that order; junction bases with no gene match: 16. This CDR3 has 16 residues. Germline lookup yields CDR1 DFQATT and CDR2 SNEGSKA (reference sequence). CDR3 residues: CSARQIGQGGVWEQFF. The CDR3 coding sequence is TGCAGTGCTAGACAGATTGGACAGGGTGGAGTTTGGGAGCAGTTCTTC.

This clonotype was counted ten times or more. The chain has TRBV20-1 and TRBJ2-2; weak D call: TRBD2 (6 bases). This CDR3 spans 14 amino acids. Germline V gene sequence: CDR1 DFQATT, CDR2 SNEGSKA (reference sequence). The germline V and J ends were trimmed by 6 bases and 5 bases, with 16 bases remaining between them. The CDR3 reads CSARGGSGTGELFF. For the CDR3, the DNA is TGCAGTGCCCGTGGGGGGTCGGGAACCGGGGAGCTGTTTTTT.

The sample holds a few counts of this clonotype. The rearrangement joins TRBV12-3 or TRBV12-4 to TRBJ1-5; maybe TRBD1 (5 bases). CDR3 size: 15 residues. Trimming shortened V by 2 bases and J by 6 bases, and 14 bases separated the two germline ends. The CDR3 bases are TGTGCCAGCAGTTTAAGCTTGGAGAGGGGTCAGCCCCAGCATTTT. The encoded protein is CASSLSLERGQPQHF.

The chain employs TRBV5-1 and TRBJ2-7; 8 bases align to TRBD1. J gave up 0 bases and V 3 bases, and 2 bases lay outside the gene matches. The CDR3 covers 14 residues. Germline-derived CDR1 and CDR2 are SGHRS and YFSETQ. This CDR3 is CASSSQGGSYEQYF. CDR3 coding DNA: TGCGCCAGCAGCTCACAGGGGGGCTCCTACGAGCAGTACTTC. The full variable domain, in which reference TRBV5-1 and TRBJ2-7 provide the parts outside the CDR3, is KAGVTQTPRYLIKTRGQQVTLSCSPISGHRSVSWYQQTPGQGLQFLFEYFSETQRNKGNFPGRFSGRQFSNSRSEMNVSTLELGDSALYLCASSSQGGSYEQYFGPGTRLTVT.

V gene TRBV30 combines with J gene TRBJ1-4; no reliable D call. The length of the CDR3 is 12 residues. Trimming removed 0 bases at V and 5 bases at J, with 4 bases between. Germline-derived CDR1 and CDR2 are GTSNPN and SVGIG (reference sequence). CDR3 amino acids: CAWSVLNEKLFF. The CDR3, as DNA: TGTGCCTGGAGTGTCCTAAATGAAAAACTGTTTTTT.

The chain's CDR3 is CASSPPWTGGKETQYF. CDR3 sequence (DNA): TGTGCCAGCAGTCCCCCTTGGACAGGGGGAAAAGAGACCCAGTACTTC. The rearrangement links TRBV12-3 or TRBV12-4 to TRBJ2-5, with 10 bases identical to TRBD1. The CDR3 spans 16 residues. The junction had 9 bases not matched to a gene; V was cut back by 5 bases and J by 3 bases.

This clonotype has more than one count but fewer than ten. This chain connects TRBV11-3 to TRBJ2-1; 9 bases agree with TRBD2. This CDR3 region has 15 residues. V lost 0 bases, J lost 6 bases, and 3 bases stayed unmatched. Germline loops: CDR1 SGHNT, CDR2 YENEEA. This chain's CDR3 is CASSLEAGGTNEQFF. CDR3 bases: TGTGCCAGCAGCTTAGAAGCGGGGGGAACCAATGAGCAGTTCTTC.

This chain joins TRBV12-3 or TRBV12-4 and TRBJ1-1, with 7 bases aligning to TRBD1. V was clipped by 1 base and J by 5 bases; unmatched bases: 4. The CDR3 spans 14 residues. The CDR3 DNA reads as TGTGCCAGCAGTTTAGGCGCAGGGGGAACTGAAGCTTTCTTT. Encoded protein: CASSLGAGGTEAFF.

The gene calls are TRBV12-3 or TRBV12-4 and TRBJ1-1; a weak D match, TRBD1 (6 bases). V was trimmed by 3 bases and J by 1 base, leaving 12 bases between them. The CDR3 loop spans 15 amino acids. The CDR3, as DNA: TGTGCCAGCAGTTTTCTGTCGACAGGGAACACTGAAGCTTTCTTT. Protein product: CASSFLSTGNTEAFF.

Ten or more counts support this clonotype. The rearrangement uses TRBV6-6 and TRBJ2-1; D is perhaps TRBD1 (6 bases). V lost 8 bases and J lost 4, with 18 bases in between. The CDR3 has 15 residues. Germline V CDR1 and CDR2: MNHNY, SVGAGI (reference sequence). DNA of the CDR3: TGTGCCAGCGGACCACCGGGACAAGTATACAATGAGCAGTTCTTC. Translating gives CASGPPGQVYNEQFF.

Only a few counts were recorded for this clonotype. This chain connects TRBV5-1 to TRBJ2-4, with D unresolved. Germline V CDR1 and CDR2: SGHRS, YFSETQ. V was shortened by 4 bases and J by 0 bases, with 17 bases between the two germline ends. This CDR3 is built from 17 residues. DNA of the CDR3: TGCGCCAGCAGCCTCCTCGGGCCGAATCTAGCCAAAAACATTCAGTACTTC. Translation gives CASSLLGPNLAKNIQYF. Complete variable domain (other parts from reference TRBV5-1 and TRBJ2-4): KAGVTQTPRYLIKTRGQQVTLSCSPISGHRSVSWYQQTPGQGLQFLFEYFSETQRNKGNFPGRFSGRQFSNSRSEMNVSTLELGDSALYLCASSLLGPNLAKNIQYFGAGTRLSVL.